The next 5 T cell receptor beta chains were all read from a single sample in a study of blood T cells in healthy people across ages. PCR was performed a second time for about 7 to 11 cycles using a sample-barcoded 5' primer and a J-beta primer mix. Via MiXCR, TCRdb re-called the 5' RACE reads, giving one row per CDR3 protein. Of just under 900,000 distinct CDR3 sequences listed, 29% are singletons. Sample: blood. These receptors all come from a woman of 80 years or more in good health.

Concerning this clonotype itself: This clone may be a read error of a much larger clone one base away. The V call is TRBV15, the J call TRBJ2-1; 7 bases agree with TRBD2. This CDR3 spans 16 amino acids. Germline CDR1 LNHNV, CDR2 YYDKDF (reference sequence). The ends lost 0 bases at V and 13 bases at J; junction bases unmatched: 15. The CDR3 DNA is TGTGCCACCAGCAGAGATAGGCGGGGGTTCGGGGAGACCCAGTTCTTC. This codes for CATSRDRRGFGETQFF. The whole variable domain, filled in from reference TRBV15 and TRBJ2-1, reads DAMVIQNPRYQVTQFGKPVTLSCSQTLNHNVMYWYQQKSSQAPKLLFHYYDKDFNNEADTPDNFQSRRPNTSFCFLDIRSPGLGDTAMYLCATSRDRRGFGETQFFGPGTRLTVL.

Details on this clonotype: This may come from a read error, since a much larger clone is one base off. V is TRBV5-1 and J is TRBJ2-1; 7 bases map to TRBD2. V lost 4 bases and J lost 8; bases outside the gene matches: 12. The CDR3 is made up of 15 amino acids. Germline V gene data show CDR1 as SGHRS and CDR2 as YFSETQ. The CDR3 region has the DNA TGCGCCAGCAGCCGCGGACTAGTGGCGCCGGATGAGCAGTTCTTC. Translated: CASSRGLVAPDEQFF. Looking up the rest from reference TRBV5-1 and TRBJ2-1 gives the full variable domain: KAGVTQTPRYLIKTRGQQVTLSCSPISGHRSVSWYQQTPGQGLQFLFEYFSETQRNKGNFPGRFSGRQFSNSRSEMNVSTLELGDSALYLCASSRGLVAPDEQFFGPGTRLTVL.

The chain recombines TRBV20-1 with TRBJ1-2; perhaps TRBD1 as D (6 bases). V was shortened by 2 bases and J by 4 bases, with 14 bases between the two germline ends. CDR3 size: 14 residues. Germline CDR1 is DFQATT and CDR2 is SNEGSKA (reference sequence). CDR3 sequence reads: CSARTSGGGYGYTF. The CDR3 coding sequence is TGCAGTGCTAGAACATCCGGGGGCGGCTATGGCTACACCTTC.

This clonotype was recorded a few times. This chain links TRBV12-3 or TRBV12-4 with TRBJ2-7; 7 nucleotides match TRBD1. The CDR3 has 16 residues. J lost 7 bases, V lost 3 bases, and 15 bases had no gene match. CDR3 coding DNA: TGTGCCAGCAGTTTGACAGGGAAGGCGGGTTACCCTGAGCAGTACTTC. Translation gives CASSLTGKAGYPEQYF.

The chain recombines TRBV21-1 with TRBJ2-5; the D call in the table, TRBD2, was not verified against the DNA. TRBV21-1 is reported as a pseudogene. The CDR3 is made up of 17 amino acids. The CDR3 DNA reads as TGTGCCAGCAGCCGGGGGCTAGCGGGGCTCCCGAAAGAGACCCAGTACTTC. Protein sequence: CASSRGLAGLPKETQYF.